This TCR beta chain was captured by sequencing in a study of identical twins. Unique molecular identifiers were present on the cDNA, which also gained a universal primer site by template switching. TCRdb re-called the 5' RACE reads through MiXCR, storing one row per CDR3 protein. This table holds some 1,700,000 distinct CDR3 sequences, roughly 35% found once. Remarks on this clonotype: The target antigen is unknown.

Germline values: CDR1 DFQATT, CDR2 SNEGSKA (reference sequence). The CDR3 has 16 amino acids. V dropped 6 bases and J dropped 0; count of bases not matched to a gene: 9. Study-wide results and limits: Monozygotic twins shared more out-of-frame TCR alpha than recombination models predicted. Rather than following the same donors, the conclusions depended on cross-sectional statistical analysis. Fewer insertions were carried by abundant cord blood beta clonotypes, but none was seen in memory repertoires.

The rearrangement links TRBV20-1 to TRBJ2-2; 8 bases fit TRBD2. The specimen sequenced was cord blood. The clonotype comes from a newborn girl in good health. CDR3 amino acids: CSAEGSGASNTGELFF. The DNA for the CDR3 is TGCAGTGCAGAGGGTAGCGGGGCCTCGAACACCGGGGAGCTGTTTTTT.